This TCR beta chain was sequenced in a study of blood T cell repertoires in COVID-19. Study-level background: PBMCs, B-cell-depleted T cells, or T cells provided the cDNA or gDNA that made up the material.

There are 13 residues in the CDR3. Trimming removed 6 bases from V and 4 bases from J, with 12 bases in between. Germline CDR1 and CDR2: SNHLY and FYNNEI. Cohort 3 donors were reported recovered after two negative PCRs, clearance, or symptom resolution. In the original analysis: Reference gene primer amplification gave estimated nucleated cell counts. Repertoires were generated with immunoSEQ multiplex PCR, while TCRdb's copy carries only in-frame clones and drops some. V, J and clone size reflect that table, while D and trimming were determined from the DNA. Of under 250,000 clones in the sample, under 90% were seen once.

V and J are TRBV2 and TRBJ1-1; weak D call: TRBD1 (5 bases). The clonotype was recovered from a man aged 35-49 years who had recovered from COVID-19. Sequenced material: PBMCs or T cells enriched from blood (not recorded which). The CDR3 DNA reads TGTGCCAGCAGATATGGGGGAGGCACTGAAGCTTTCTTT. Protein product: CASRYGGGTEAFF.